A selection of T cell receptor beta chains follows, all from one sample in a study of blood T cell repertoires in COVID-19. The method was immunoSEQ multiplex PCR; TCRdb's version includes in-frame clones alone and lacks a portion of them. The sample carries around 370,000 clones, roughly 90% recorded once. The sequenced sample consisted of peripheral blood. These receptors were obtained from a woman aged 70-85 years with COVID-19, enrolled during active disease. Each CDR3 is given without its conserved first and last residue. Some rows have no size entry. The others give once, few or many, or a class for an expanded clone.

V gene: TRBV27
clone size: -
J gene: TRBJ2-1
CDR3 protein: ASHGTGLYNEQF

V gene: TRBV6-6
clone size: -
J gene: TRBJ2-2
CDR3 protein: ASSYSWGGPTGELF

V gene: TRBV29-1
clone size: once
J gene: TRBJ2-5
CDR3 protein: SVDVAGGRETQY

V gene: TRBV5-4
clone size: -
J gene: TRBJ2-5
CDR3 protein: ASSLASGGPGETQY

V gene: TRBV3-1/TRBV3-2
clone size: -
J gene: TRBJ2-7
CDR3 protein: ASSLRTSGSYEQY

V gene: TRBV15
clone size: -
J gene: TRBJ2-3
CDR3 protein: ATSRGQSGTDTQY

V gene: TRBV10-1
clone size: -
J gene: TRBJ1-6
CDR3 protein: APRVRTHGPPLH

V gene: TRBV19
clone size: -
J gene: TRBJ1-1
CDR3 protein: ASSIDLRRATEAF

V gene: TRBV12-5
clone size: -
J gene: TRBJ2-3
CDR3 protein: ASGSQKETDTQY

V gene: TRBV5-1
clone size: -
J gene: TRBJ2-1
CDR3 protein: ASSYSSSSGAYNEQF

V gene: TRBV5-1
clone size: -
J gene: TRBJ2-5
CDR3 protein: ASSPGFHQETQY

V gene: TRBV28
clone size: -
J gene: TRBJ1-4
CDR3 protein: ASSGRRTGGPTPTNEKLF

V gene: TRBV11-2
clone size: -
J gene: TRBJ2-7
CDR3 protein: ASSWENRGTYEQY

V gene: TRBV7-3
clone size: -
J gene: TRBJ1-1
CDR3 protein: ASSLTPGDTEAF

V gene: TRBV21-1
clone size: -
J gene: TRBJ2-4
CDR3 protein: ASRSGQKVAKNIQY

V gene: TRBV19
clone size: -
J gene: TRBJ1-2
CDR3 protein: ASSPTPAGGDYGYT

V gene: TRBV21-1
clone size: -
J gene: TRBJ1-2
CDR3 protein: ASSNLTGDGYT

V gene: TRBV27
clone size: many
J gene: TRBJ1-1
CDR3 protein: ASSFRGRMNTEAF

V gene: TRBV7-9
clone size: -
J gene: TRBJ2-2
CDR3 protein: ASSLGPGWANTGELF

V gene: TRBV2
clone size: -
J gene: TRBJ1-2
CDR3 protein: ASSVDRGRVGNYGYT

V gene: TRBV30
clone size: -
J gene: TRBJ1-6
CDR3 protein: AWSDFSWSSPLH

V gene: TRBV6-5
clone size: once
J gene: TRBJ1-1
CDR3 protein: ASAQGRGTEAF

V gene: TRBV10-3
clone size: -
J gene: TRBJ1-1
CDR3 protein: ASQKDTGVNTEAF

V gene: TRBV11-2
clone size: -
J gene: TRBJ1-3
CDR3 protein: ASSAAPRGNGNTIY